The 3 T cell receptor beta chains presented below share a single source sample, sequenced in a study of beta chain features in type 1 diabetes. What was sequenced were expressed TCRB transcripts, since all of the isolated RNA had been reverse transcribed. The table came from immunoSEQ multiplex PCR; TCRdb's copy has only in-frame clones and leaves some out. The top ten clones hold 0.65% of a sample with about 150,000 clones, 8.1% of them seen once. The sequencing sample was made of central memory CD4+ T cells from blood. The receptors derive from a man between 18 and 29 years old in good health.

This clone was seen only a few times. The chain is built from TRBV5-1 and TRBJ1-1, with TRBD1 matching 7 bases. V lost 4 bases, J lost 3 bases, and 15 bases stayed unmatched. There are 17 residues in the CDR3. The germline gives CDR1 SGHRS, CDR2 YFSETQ. CDR3 region: CASSQTQGGKYDTEAFF. The DNA of the CDR3 is TGCGCCAGCAGCCAGACCCAGGGGGGCAAGTACGACACTGAAGCTTTCTTT.

This chain links TRBV30 with TRBJ2-7; 8 bases align to TRBD1. Germline CDR1 is GTSNPN and CDR2 is SVGIG (reference sequence). Trimming at V came to 8 bases and at J to 2 bases, leaving 8 bases not matched to a gene. The CDR3 loop spans 13 amino acids. CDR3 residues: CAGDRGHAYEQYF. The CDR3 DNA follows: TGTGCCGGAGACAGGGGACATGCCTACGAGCAGTACTTC.

In its sample, this clone was seen a few times. V is TRBV14 and J is TRBJ2-5, with D possibly TRBD2 on 6 matching bases. This CDR3 is 14 amino acids long. Germline V lookup: CDR1 SGHDN, CDR2 FVKESK. V was trimmed by 0 bases and J by 7 bases, leaving 12 bases between them. This CDR3 reads CASSQDRPAGTQYF. The DNA for the CDR3 is TGTGCCAGCAGCCAAGACCGACCAGCGGGGACCCAGTACTTC.